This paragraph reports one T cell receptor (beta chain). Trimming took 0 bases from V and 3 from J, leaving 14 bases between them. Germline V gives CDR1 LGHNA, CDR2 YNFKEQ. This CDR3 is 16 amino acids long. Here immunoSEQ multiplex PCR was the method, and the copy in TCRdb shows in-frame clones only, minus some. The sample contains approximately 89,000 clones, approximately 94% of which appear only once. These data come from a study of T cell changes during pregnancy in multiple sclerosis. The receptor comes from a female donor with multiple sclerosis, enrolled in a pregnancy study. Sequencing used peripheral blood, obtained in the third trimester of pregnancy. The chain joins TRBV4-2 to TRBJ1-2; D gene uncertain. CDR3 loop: CASSQDRTTADYGYTF. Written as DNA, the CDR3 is TGTGCCAGCAGCCAAGATCGAACAACAGCGGACTATGGCTACACCTTC.